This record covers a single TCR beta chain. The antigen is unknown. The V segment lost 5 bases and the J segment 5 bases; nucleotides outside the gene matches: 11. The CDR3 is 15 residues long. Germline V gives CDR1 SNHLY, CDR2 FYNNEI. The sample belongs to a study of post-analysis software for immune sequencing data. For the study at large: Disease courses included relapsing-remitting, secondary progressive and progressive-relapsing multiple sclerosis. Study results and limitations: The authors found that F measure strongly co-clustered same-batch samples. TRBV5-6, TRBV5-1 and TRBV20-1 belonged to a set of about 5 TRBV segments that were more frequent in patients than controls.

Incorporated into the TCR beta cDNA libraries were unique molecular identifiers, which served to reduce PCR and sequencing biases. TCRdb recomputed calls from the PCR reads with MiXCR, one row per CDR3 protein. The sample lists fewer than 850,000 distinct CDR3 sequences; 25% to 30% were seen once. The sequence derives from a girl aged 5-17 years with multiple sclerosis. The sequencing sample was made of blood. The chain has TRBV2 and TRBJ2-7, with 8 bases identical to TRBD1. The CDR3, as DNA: TGTGCCAGCAGTCCGGAAAGGACAGGGATCCACGAGCAGTACTTC. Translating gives CASSPERTGIHEQYF.